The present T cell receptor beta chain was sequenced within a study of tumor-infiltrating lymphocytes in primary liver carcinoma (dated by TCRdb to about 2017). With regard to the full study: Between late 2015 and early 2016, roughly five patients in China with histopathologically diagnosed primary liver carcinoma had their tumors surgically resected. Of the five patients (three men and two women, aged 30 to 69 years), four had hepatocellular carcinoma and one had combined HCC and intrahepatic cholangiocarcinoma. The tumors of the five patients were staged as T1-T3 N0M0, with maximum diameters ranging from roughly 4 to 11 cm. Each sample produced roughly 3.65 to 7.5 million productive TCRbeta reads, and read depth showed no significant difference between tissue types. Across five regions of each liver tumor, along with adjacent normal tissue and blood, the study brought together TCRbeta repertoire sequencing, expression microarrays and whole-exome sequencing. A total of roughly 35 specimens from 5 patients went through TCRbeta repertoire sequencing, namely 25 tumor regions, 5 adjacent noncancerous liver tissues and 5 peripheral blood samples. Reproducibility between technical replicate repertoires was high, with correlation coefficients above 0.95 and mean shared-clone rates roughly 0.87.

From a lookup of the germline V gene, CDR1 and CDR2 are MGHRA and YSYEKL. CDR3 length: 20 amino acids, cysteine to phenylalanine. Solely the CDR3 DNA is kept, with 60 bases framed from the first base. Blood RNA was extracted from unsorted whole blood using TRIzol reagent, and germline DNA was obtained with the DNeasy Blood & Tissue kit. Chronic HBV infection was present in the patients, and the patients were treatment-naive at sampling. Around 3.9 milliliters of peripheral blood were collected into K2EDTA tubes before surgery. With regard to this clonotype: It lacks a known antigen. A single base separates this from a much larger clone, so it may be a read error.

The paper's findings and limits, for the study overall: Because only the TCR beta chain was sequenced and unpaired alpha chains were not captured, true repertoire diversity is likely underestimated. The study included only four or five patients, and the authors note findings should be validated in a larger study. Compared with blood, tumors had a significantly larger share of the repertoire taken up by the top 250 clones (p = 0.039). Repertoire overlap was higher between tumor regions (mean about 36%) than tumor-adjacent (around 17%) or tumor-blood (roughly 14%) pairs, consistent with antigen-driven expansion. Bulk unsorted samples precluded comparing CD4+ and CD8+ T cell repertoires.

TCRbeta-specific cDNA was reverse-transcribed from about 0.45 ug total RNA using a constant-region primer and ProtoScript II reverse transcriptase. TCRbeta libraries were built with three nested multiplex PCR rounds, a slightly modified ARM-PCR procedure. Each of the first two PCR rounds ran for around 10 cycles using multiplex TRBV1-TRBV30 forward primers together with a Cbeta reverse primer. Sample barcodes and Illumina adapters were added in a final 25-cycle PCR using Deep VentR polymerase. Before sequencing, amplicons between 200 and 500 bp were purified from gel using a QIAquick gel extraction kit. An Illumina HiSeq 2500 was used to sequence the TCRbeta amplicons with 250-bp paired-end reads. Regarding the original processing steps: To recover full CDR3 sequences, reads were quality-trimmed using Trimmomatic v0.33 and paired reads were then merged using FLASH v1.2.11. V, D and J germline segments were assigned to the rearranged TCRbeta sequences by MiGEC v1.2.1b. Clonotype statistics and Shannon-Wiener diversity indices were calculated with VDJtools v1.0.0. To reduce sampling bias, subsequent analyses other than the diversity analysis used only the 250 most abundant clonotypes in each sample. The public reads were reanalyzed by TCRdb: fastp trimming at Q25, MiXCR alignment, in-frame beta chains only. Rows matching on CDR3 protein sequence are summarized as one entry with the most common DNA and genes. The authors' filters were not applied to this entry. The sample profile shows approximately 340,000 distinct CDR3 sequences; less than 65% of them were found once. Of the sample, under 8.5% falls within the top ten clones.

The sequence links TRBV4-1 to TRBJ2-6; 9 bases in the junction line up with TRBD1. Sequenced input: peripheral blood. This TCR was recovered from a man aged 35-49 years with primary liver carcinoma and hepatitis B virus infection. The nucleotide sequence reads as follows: TGCGCCAGCACCCCTGACCTGGGGACAGGGACGATCTCTGGGACCAACGTCCTGACTTTC. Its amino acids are CASTPDLGTGTISGTNVLTF.